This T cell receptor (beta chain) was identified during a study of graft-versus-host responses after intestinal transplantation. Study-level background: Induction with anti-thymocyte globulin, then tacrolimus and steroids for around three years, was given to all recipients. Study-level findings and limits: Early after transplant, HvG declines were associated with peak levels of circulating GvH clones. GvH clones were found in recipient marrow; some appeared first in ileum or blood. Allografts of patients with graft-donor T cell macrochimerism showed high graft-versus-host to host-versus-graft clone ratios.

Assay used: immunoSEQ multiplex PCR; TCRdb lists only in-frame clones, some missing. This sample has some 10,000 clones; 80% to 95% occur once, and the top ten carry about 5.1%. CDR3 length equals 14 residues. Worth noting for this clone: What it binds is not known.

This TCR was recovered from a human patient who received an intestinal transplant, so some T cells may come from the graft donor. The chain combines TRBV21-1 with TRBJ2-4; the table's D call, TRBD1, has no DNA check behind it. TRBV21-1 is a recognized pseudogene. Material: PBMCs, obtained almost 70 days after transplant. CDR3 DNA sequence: TGTGCCAGCACCGAGATTACAGGGGTGGACATTCAGTACTTC. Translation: CASTEITGVDIQYF.